Below, 18 T cell receptor beta chains from the same sample are listed, as sequenced in a study of blood T cell repertoires in COVID-19. Produced via immunoSEQ multiplex PCR; TCRdb's table is partial and in-frame only. The table includes about 370,000 clones, 89% detected once. Sample: peripheral blood. Receptors originate from a woman in her twenties or thirties with COVID-19, enrolled during active disease.

This clone has just a few counts. This sequence joins TRBV3-1 (or the pseudogene TRBV3-2) and TRBJ1-2, with D perhaps TRBD1 (6 bases). The CDR3 has 12 amino acids. From germline, CDR1 is LGHDT and CDR2 YNNKEL (reference sequence). Trimming stripped 5 bases from V and 7 bases from J, with 11 bases between. The CDR3 sequence: CASSEGRGGYTF. The CDR3 nucleotides read TGTGCCAGCAGCGAAGGCAGGGGTGGCTACACCTTC.

This clone was picked up one time. The CDR3 sequence: CASSLVPGGSDEKLFF. Written as DNA, the CDR3 is TGTGCCAGCAGCTTAGTCCCGGGGGGATCAGATGAAAAACTGTTTTTT. The chain uses TRBV7-9 and TRBJ1-4; D is possibly TRBD1 (5 bases). The CDR3 contains 16 residues. Looked up from germline, CDR1 is SEHNR and CDR2 is FQNEAQ (reference sequence). The V end lost 1 base, the J end lost 6 bases, and 15 bases lay between the germline ends. The full variable domain, rest sourced from reference TRBV7-9 and TRBJ1-4, is DTGVSQNPRHKITKRGQNVTFRCDPISEHNRLYWYRQTLGQGPEFLTYFQNEAQLEKSRLLSDRFSAERPKGSFSTLEIQRTEQGDSAMYLCASSLVPGGSDEKLFFGSGTQLSVL.

The chain couples TRBV21-1 to TRBJ2-3; TRBD2 was called by the table and not checked on the DNA. TRBV21-1 is labeled a pseudogene. The CDR3 has 17 residues. The CDR3 reads CASSKVGTSGGTDTQYF. CDR3 in DNA: TGTGCCAGCAGCAAAGTTGGAACTAGCGGGGGCACAGATACGCAGTATTTT.

This clone was detected only a few times. The rearrangement joins TRBV7-2 to TRBJ1-1; D call uncertain. Trimming took 5 bases from V and 1 from J, leaving 11 bases between them. CDR1 is SGHTA, CDR2 FQGNSA, per germline. This CDR3 spans 14 amino acids. CDR3 sequence: CASSPKHGNTEAFF. The CDR3 bases are TGTGCCAGCAGCCCTAAGCATGGGAACACTGAAGCTTTCTTT.

This chain uses TRBV5-1 with TRBJ2-4, with D uncertain. Trimming left V 1 base short and J 0 bases short, with 11 bases between. Germline lookup yields CDR1 SGHRS and CDR2 YFSETQ. The CDR3 runs 16 residues. The CDR3 reads CASSLNTALAKNIQYF. The DNA of the CDR3 is TGCGCCAGCAGCTTGAACACAGCCCTAGCCAAAAACATTCAGTACTTC.

A word on this clone: In the same sample, other DNA sequences code for this CDR3. The chain combines TRBV6-5 with TRBJ1-1; D is possibly TRBD1 (6 bases). The germline CDR1 and CDR2 sequences are MNHEY and SVGAGI. There are 14 residues in the CDR3. V was shortened by 5 bases and J by 0 bases, with 10 bases between the two germline ends. In DNA form, the CDR3 reads TGTGCCAGCAGTCCGACAGGTATGAACACTGAAGCTTTCTTT. Translating gives CASSPTGMNTEAFF.

J is TRBJ1-4 and V is TRBV18; 7 nucleotides line up with TRBD1. There are 15 residues in the CDR3. The germline V gene has CDR1 KGHSH and CDR2 LQKENI. Germline trimming cut 0 bases from V and 4 bases from J; bases unmatched to any gene: 2. This CDR3 reads CASSPPGTVNEKLFF. CDR3 DNA: TGTGCCAGCTCACCACCCGGGACAGTTAATGAAAAACTGTTTTTT.

This clone was counted a few times. This chain connects TRBV7-9 to TRBJ1-2; 7 bases align to TRBD1. CDR1 and CDR2 from the germline V gene are SEHNR and FQNEAQ (reference sequence). V shed 4 bases, J shed 2 bases, and the junction held 4 bases outside the gene matches. The CDR3 length is 14 residues. CDR3 protein: CASSSGTVNYGYTF. The CDR3 coding sequence is TGTGCCAGCAGCTCCGGGACAGTCAACTATGGCTACACCTTC. The full variable domain, with the rest looked up from reference TRBV7-9 and TRBJ1-2, is DTGVSQNPRHKITKRGQNVTFRCDPISEHNRLYWYRQTLGQGPEFLTYFQNEAQLEKSRLLSDRFSAERPKGSFSTLEIQRTEQGDSAMYLCASSSGTVNYGYTFGSGTRLTVV.

The rearrangement joins TRBV6-2 or TRBV6-3 to TRBJ2-3; D not resolved. This CDR3 is built from 11 residues. V dropped 2 bases and J dropped 5 bases, with 2 bases sitting between them. Germline V gene lookup returns CDR1 MNHEY and CDR2 SVGEGT. The CDR3 loop is CASSYRDTQYF. The CDR3 DNA is TGTGCCAGCAGTTACCGAGATACGCAGTATTTT.

The chain links TRBV9 to TRBJ2-3; D might be TRBD2 (7 bases). The CDR3 is made up of 15 amino acids. V was clipped by 6 bases and J by 2 bases, with 16 bases between them. CDR1 is SGDLS, CDR2 YYNGEE, per germline. The CDR3 here is CASTPAGGATDTQYF. DNA for the CDR3: TGTGCCAGCACCCCCGCTGGGGGGGCCACAGATACGCAGTATTTT.

The chain combines TRBV12-3 or TRBV12-4 with TRBJ2-5, with no clear D. There are 13 residues in the CDR3. The ends were cut back, 2 bases at V and 1 base at J, with 5 bases in the middle. The CDR3 reads CASSLSVQETQYF. CDR3 sequence (DNA): TGTGCCAGCAGTTTATCCGTCCAAGAGACCCAGTACTTC.

The chain has TRBV15 and TRBJ2-2, with 10 bases lining up with TRBD1. J gave up 5 bases and V 4 bases, and 7 bases lay outside the gene matches. Germline V gene data show CDR1 as LNHNV and CDR2 as YYDKDF (reference sequence). The CDR3 contains 16 residues. The CDR3 here is CATSTRDRGYTGELFF. The DNA of the CDR3 is TGTGCCACCAGCACCCGGGACAGGGGTTATACCGGGGAGCTGTTTTTT.

The chain recombines TRBV3-1 (or the pseudogene TRBV3-2) with TRBJ1-2; 7 bases agree with TRBD1. The CDR3 contains 12 residues. Germline CDR1 reads LGHDT; CDR2 reads YNNKEL (reference sequence). V gave up 4 bases and J gave up 5 bases; unmatched junction bases: 1. For the CDR3, the DNA is TGTGCCAGCAGCCTGGGACAGTATGGCTACACCTTC. It encodes CASSLGQYGYTF.

The chain recombines TRBV18 with TRBJ1-3, with D possibly TRBD1 on 6 matching bases. Trimming left V 3 bases short and J 6 bases short, with 18 bases between. This CDR3 is 16 amino acids long. Germline-derived CDR1 and CDR2 are KGHSH and LQKENI. CDR3 loop: CASSPVTGLWENTIYF. CDR3 coding DNA: TGTGCCAGCTCACCGGTAACAGGGCTCTGGGAAAACACCATATATTTT.

The chain is built from TRBV2 and TRBJ1-2; TRBD1 agrees at 9 bases. Germline CDR1 is SNHLY and CDR2 is FYNNEI. CDR3 length: 14 residues. Trimming at V came to 6 bases and at J to 7 bases, leaving 9 bases not matched to a gene. CDR3 sequence reads: CASRSQGQGFGYTF. The CDR3 region has the DNA TGTGCCAGCAGGAGCCAGGGACAGGGATTTGGCTACACCTTC.

The chain links TRBV11-3 to TRBJ2-1; TRBD2 agrees at 7 bases. Germline V gene data show CDR1 as SGHNT and CDR2 as YENEEA. CDR3 length: 14 amino acids. The trim removed 5 bases at V and 11 bases at J, leaving 12 bases unmatched. The CDR3 is CASSPPTSQMKQFF. DNA for the CDR3: TGTGCCAGCAGCCCCCCGACTAGCCAAATGAAGCAGTTCTTC.

The chain employs TRBV6-2 or TRBV6-3 and TRBJ2-2; TRBD2 matches 7 bases. The CDR3 consists of 16 residues. J gave up 1 base and V 6 bases, and 8 bases lay outside the gene matches. CDR1 is MNHEY, CDR2 SVGEGT, per germline. The CDR3 reads CASSRTTGGNTGELFF. CDR3 in DNA: TGTGCCAGCAGCCGTACCACGGGGGGGAACACCGGGGAGCTGTTTTTT.

J is TRBJ2-3 and V is TRBV19; D is uncertain. The germline V gene has CDR1 LNHDA and CDR2 SQIVND (reference sequence). This CDR3 has 15 amino acids. The V and J ends lost 5 bases and 5 bases respectively, with 17 bases between them. The CDR3 coding sequence is TGTGCCAGTAGTCGAGCCCGTACTCCTGGAGATACGCAGTATTTT. This gives the protein CASSRARTPGDTQYF.